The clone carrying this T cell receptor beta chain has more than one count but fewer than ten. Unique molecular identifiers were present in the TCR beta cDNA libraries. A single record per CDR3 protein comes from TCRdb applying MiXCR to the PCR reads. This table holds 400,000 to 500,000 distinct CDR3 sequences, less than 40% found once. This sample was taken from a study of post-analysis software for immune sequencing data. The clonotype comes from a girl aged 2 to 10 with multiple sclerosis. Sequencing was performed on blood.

The CDR3 is CASSLGLAGAYSSYNEQFF. The CDR3 DNA reads TGTGCCAGCAGTTTAGGTCTAGCGGGGGCCTACTCCTCCTACAATGAGCAGTTCTTC. The gene calls are TRBV27 and TRBJ2-1, with TRBD2 matching over 10 bases. This CDR3 has 19 residues. Germline V CDR1 and CDR2: MNHEY, SMNVEV (reference sequence). V lost 2 bases and J lost 0; bases outside the gene matches: 10.